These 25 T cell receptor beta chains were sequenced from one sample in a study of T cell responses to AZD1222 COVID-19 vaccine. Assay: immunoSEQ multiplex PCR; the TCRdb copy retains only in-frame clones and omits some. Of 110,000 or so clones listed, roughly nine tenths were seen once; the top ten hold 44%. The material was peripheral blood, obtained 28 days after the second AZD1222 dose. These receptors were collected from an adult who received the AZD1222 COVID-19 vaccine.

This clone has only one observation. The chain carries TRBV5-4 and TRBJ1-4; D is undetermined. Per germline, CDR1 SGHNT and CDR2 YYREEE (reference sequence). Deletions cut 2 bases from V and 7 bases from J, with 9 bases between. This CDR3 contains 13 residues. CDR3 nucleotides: TGTGCCAGCAGCTTACAAATAGGTGAAAAACTGTTTTTT. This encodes CASSLQIGEKLFF.

For the CDR3, the DNA is TGTGCCAGCAGTTCGACTGCGACAGGGGGACTGGGGAAACTGTTTTTT. This codes for CASSSTATGGLGKLFF. This chain links TRBV28 with TRBJ1-4, with 9 bases lining up with TRBD1. CDR1 and CDR2 from the germline V gene are MDHEN and SYDVKM. Unmatched junction bases numbered 14, after V lost 4 bases and J lost 11 bases. This CDR3 contains 16 residues.

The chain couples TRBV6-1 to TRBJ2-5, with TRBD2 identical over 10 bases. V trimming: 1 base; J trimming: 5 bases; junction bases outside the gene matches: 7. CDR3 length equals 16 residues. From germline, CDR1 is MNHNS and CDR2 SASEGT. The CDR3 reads CASSEGASGSGETQYF. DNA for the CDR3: TGTGCCAGCAGTGAAGGGGCTAGCGGGAGTGGGGAGACCCAGTACTTC.

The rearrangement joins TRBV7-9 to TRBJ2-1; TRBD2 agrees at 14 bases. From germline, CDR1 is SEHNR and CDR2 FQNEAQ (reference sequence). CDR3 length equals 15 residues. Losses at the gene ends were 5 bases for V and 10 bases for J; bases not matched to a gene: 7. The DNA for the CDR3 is TGTGCCAGCAGCCTCGGGACTAGCGGGAGTGAGGAGCAGTTCTTC. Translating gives CASSLGTSGSEEQFF.

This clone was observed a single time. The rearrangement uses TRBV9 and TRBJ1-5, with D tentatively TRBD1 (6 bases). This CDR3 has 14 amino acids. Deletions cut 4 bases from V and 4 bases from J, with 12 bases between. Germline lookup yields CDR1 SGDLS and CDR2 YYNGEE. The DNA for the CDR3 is TGTGCCAGCAGCCCAGGACAGATGAATCAGCCCCAGCATTTT. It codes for CASSPGQMNQPQHF.

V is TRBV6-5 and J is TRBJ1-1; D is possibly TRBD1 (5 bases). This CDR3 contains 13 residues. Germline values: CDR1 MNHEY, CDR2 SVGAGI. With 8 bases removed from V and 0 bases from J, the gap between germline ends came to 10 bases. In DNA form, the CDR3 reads TGTGCCAGCTGGAGGGGACTGAACACTGAAGCTTTCTTT. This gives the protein CASWRGLNTEAFF.

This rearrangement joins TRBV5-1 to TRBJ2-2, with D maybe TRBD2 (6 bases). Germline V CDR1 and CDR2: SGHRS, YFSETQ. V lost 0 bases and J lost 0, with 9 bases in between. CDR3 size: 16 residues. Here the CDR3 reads CASSLVGGSNTGELFF. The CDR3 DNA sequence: TGCGCCAGCAGCTTGGTGGGGGGATCGAACACCGGGGAGCTGTTTTTT.

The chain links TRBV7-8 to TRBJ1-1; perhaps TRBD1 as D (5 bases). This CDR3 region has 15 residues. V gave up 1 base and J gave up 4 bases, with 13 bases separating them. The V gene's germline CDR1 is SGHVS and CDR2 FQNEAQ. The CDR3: CASSLVATGTTEAFF. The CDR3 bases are TGTGCCAGCAGCTTAGTGGCTACGGGGACCACTGAAGCTTTCTTT.

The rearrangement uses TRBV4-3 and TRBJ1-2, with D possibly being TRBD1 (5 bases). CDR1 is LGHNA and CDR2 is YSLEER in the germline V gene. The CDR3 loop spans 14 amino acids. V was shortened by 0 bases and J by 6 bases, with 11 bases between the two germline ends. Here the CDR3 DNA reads TGCGCCAGCAGCCAAGATTCAGGGAGTAATGGCTACACCTTC. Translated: CASSQDSGSNGYTF.

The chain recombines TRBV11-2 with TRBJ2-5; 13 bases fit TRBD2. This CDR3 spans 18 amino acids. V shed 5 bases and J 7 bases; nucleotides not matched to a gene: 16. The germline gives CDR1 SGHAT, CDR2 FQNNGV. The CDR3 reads CASSPIRTSGSRSGTQYF. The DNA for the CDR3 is TGTGCCAGCAGCCCCATCCGGACTAGCGGGAGTCGTTCGGGGACCCAGTACTTC.

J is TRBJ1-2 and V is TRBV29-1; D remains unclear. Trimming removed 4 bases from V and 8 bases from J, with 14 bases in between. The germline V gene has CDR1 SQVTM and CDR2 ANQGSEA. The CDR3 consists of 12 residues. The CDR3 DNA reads TGCAGCGTTGGACATCAACAAGGGGGCTACACCTTC. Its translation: CSVGHQQGGYTF.

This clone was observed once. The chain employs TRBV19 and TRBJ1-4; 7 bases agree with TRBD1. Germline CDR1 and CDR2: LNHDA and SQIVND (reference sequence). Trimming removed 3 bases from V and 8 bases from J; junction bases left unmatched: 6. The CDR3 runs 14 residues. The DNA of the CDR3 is TGTGCCAGTAGTATTGGACAGGCCTCGGAAAAACTGTTTTTT. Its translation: CASSIGQASEKLFF.

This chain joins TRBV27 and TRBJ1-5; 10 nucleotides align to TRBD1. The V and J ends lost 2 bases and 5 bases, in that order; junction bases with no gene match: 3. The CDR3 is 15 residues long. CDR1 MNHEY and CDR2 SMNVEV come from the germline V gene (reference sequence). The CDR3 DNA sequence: TGTGCCAGCAGTTTAACGACAGGGGGCTATCAGCCCCAGCATTTT. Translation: CASSLTTGGYQPQHF.

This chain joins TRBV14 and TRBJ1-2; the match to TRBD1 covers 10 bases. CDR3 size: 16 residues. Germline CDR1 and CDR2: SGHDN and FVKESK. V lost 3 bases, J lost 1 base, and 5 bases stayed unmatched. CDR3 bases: TGTGCCAGCAGCCAGGGGACAGGGGAACTTAACTATGGCTACACCTTC. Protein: CASSQGTGELNYGYTF.

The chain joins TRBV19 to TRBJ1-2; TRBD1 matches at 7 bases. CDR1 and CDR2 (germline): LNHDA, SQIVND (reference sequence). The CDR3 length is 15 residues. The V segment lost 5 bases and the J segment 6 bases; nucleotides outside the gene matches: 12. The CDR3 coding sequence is TGTGCCAGTAGTCTTTTGACGACAGGGTGGCATGGCTACACCTTC. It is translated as CASSLLTTGWHGYTF.

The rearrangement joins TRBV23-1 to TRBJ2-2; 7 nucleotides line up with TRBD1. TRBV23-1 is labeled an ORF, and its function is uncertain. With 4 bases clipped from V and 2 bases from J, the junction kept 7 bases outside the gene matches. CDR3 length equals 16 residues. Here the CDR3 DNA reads TGCGCCAGCAGTCCAGACCGGGACAGTAACACCGGGGAGCTGTTTTTT. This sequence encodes CASSPDRDSNTGELFF.

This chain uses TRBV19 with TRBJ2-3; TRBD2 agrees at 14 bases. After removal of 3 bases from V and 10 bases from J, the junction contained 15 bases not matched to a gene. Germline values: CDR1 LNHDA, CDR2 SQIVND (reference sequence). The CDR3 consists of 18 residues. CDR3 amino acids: CASSIGAGTSGRKRAQYF. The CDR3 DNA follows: TGTGCCAGTAGTATTGGTGCCGGGACTAGCGGGAGAAAAAGGGCGCAGTATTTT.

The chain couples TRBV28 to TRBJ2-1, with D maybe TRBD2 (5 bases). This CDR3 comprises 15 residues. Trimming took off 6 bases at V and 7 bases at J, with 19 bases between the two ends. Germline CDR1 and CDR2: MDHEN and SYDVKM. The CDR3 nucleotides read TGTGCCAGCAGCCCCGGGGTCATAACCTCTAATGAGCAGTTCTTC. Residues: CASSPGVITSNEQFF.

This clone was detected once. CDR3 coding DNA: TGCGCCAGCAGCTCTGGACCAGGGGGAGATCGGACTGAAGCTTTCTTT. Its protein product is CASSSGPGGDRTEAFF. The rearrangement uses TRBV5-1 and TRBJ1-1; the match to TRBD1 covers 7 bases. This CDR3 contains 16 residues. Per germline, CDR1 SGHRS and CDR2 YFSETQ. Unmatched junction bases numbered 13, after V lost 3 bases and J lost 5 bases.

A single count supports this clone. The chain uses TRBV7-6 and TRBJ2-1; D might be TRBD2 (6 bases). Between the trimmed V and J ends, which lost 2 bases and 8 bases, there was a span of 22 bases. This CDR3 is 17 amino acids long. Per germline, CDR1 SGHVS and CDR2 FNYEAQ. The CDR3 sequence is CASSLKGAGWSRDEQFF. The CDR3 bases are TGTGCCAGCAGCTTAAAGGGCGCGGGATGGTCAAGGGATGAGCAGTTCTTC.

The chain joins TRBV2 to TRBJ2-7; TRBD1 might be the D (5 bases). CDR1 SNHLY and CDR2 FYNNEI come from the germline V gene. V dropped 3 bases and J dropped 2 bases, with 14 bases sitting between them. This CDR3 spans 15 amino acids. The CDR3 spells CASSEGQGKAYEQYF. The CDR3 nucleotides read TGTGCCAGCAGTGAGGGGCAGGGAAAAGCCTACGAGCAGTACTTC.

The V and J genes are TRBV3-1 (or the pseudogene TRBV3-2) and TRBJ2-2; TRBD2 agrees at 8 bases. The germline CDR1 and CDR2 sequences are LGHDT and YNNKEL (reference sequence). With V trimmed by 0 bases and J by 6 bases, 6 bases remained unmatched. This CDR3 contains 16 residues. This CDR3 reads CASSQDPGGKAGELFF. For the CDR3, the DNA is TGTGCCAGCAGCCAAGACCCGGGAGGGAAGGCCGGGGAGCTGTTTTTT.

The CDR3 region has the DNA TGCGCCAGCGGGGGCGGCACAGATACGCAGTATTTT. Its translation is CASGGGTDTQYF. This sequence joins TRBV10-2 and TRBJ2-3; the D gene is possibly TRBD1 (6 bases). Germline V gives CDR1 WSHSY, CDR2 SAAADI. This CDR3 is built from 12 residues. V gave up 8 bases and J gave up 1 base, with 7 bases separating them.

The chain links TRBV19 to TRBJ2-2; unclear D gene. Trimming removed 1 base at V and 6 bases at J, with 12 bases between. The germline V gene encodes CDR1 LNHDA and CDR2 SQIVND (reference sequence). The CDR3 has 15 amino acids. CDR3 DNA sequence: TGTGCCAGTAGTATAGGTGTCGGTGCGTCCGGGGAGCTGTTTTTT. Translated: CASSIGVGASGELFF.

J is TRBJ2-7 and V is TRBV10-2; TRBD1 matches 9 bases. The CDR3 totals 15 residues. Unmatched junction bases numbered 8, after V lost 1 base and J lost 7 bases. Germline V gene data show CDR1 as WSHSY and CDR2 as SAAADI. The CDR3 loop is CASSEFGTGFEEQYF. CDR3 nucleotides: TGCGCCAGCAGTGAGTTTGGGACAGGGTTCGAGGAGCAGTACTTC.